The TCR beta chain described here comes from a study of control samples from healthy donors and cancer patients. Trimming at V came to 5 bases and at J to 5 bases, leaving 7 bases not matched to a gene. The CDR3 consists of 14 residues. The V gene's germline CDR1 is SGHTA and CDR2 FQGTGA. TCRdb's table, derived via immunoSEQ multiplex PCR, lists solely in-frame clones and lacks some. The sample lists about 140,000 clones; about 90% were seen once. This chain connects TRBV7-3 to TRBJ1-1; 8 bases match TRBD1. The sequence derives from a man younger than 35 in good health. Input material: blood. CDR3 region: CASSLTGVGTEAFF. The CDR3 DNA sequence: TGTGCCAGCAGCCTGACAGGGGTTGGTACTGAAGCTTTCTTT.